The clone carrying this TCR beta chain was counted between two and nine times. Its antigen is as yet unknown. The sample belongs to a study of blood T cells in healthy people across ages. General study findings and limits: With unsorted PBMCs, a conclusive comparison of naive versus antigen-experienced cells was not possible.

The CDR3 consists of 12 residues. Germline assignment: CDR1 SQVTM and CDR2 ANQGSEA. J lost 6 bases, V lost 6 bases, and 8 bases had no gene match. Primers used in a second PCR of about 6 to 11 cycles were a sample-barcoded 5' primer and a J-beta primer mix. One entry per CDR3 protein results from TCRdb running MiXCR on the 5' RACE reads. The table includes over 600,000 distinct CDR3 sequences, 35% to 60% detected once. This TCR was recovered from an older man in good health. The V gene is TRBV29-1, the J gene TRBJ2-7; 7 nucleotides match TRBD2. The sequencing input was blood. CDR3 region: CSVTLWGGEQYF. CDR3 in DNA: TGCAGCGTGACCCTATGGGGGGGCGAGCAGTACTTC.